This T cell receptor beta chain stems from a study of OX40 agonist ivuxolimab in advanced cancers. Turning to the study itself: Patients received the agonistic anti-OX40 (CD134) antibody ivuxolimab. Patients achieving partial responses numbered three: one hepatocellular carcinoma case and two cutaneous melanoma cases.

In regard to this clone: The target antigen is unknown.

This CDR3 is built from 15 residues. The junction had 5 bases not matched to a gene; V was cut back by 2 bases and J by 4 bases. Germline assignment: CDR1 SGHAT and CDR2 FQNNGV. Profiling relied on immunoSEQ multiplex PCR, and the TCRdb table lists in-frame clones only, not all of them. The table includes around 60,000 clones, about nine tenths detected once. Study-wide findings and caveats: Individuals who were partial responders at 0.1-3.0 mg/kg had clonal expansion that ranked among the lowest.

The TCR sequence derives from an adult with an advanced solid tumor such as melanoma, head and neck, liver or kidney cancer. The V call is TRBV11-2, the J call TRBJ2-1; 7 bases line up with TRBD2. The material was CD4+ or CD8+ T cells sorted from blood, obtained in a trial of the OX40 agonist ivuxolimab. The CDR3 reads CASSLSSGEYNEQFF. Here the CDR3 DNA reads TGTGCCAGCAGCTTATCCAGCGGGGAATACAATGAGCAGTTCTTC.